Listed below are T cell receptor beta chains from one sample, sequenced in a study of CD8 T cells in ankylosing spondylitis. From the 5' RACE reads, TCRdb called clonotypes with MiXCR, one entry per CDR3 protein. This sample yields about 450,000 distinct CDR3 sequences, of which 25% to 30% are seen a single time; 0.89% belongs to the top ten. Sequencing was carried out using blood, either unsorted or a sorted T cell fraction (not recorded which). The receptors were sampled from a male donor with ankylosing spondylitis. Each CDR3 is given with its conserved first and last residue. The D gene is left open where the match is weak. Only some rows state a clone size, as once, few, many or a class for expanded clones.

clone_size,j_call,v_call,d_call,cdr3_aa,cdr3_nt
few,TRBJ1-1,TRBV29-1,.,CSAGDTEAFF,TGCAGCGCTGGGGACACTGAAGCTTTCTTT
few,TRBJ2-7,TRBV11-2,.,CASSWQGGGVNEQYF,TGTGCCAGCAGCTGGCAAGGGGGGGGAGTTAACGAGCAGTACTTC
few,TRBJ2-3,TRBV7-9,.,CASTYGRDGTDTQYF,TGTGCCAGCACCTACGGGCGGGACGGCACAGATACGCAGTATTTT
few,TRBJ2-1,TRBV29-1,.,CSSRGRGLDNEQFF,TGCAGTTCGAGGGGCAGAGGGTTAGACAATGAGCAGTTCTTC
few,TRBJ2-1,TRBV30,.,CAWSVVLQNEQFF,TGTGCCTGGAGTGTCGTTCTACAGAATGAGCAGTTCTTC
.,TRBJ2-1,TRBV11-2,TRBD2,CASSLLSGLAVEQFF,TGTGCCAGCAGCTTACTCTCCGGACTAGCGGTTGAGCAGTTCTTC
many,TRBJ2-5,TRBV10-1,.,CASSEGLRFGETQYF,TGCGCCAGCAGTGAGGGGCTACGGTTTGGAGAGACCCAGTACTTC
.,TRBJ2-1,TRBV20-1,TRBD2,CSARDVAGLAGVNEQFF,TGCAGTGCTAGAGATGTCGCGGGACTAGCGGGAGTAAATGAGCAGTTCTTC
.,TRBJ2-3,TRBV12-3/TRBV12-4,.,CASGHLASDTQYF,TGTGCCAGCGGGCATCTAGCGTCAGATACGCAGTATTTT
.,TRBJ2-5,TRBV29-1,.,CSVVDGQETQYF,TGCAGCGTTGTAGATGGACAAGAGACCCAGTACTTC
few,TRBJ1-2,TRBV3-1,TRBD1,CASSQDGQGTPNYGYTF,TGTGCCAGCAGCCAAGATGGACAGGGGACTCCTAACTATGGCTACACCTTC
.,TRBJ1-1,TRBV29-1,.,CSVEVGSGGAFF,TGCAGCGTTGAAGTAGGGAGCGGGGGAGCTTTCTTT
few,TRBJ2-1,TRBV7-2,TRBD2,CASSPSTSGPYNEQFF,TGTGCCAGCAGCCCGTCGACTAGCGGGCCCTACAATGAGCAGTTCTTC
.,TRBJ2-1,TRBV6-1,TRBD2,CASSEELAGREQFF,TGTGCCAGCAGTGAAGAACTAGCGGGACGAGAGCAGTTCTTC
few,TRBJ2-6,TRBV27,TRBD1,CASSKDRDSGANVLTF,TGTGCCAGCAGTAAAGACAGGGACTCTGGGGCCAACGTCCTGACTTTC
once,TRBJ2-2,TRBV5-1,TRBD1,CASSPDRGNTGELFF,TGCGCCAGCAGCCCGGACAGGGGGAACACCGGGGAGCTGTTTTTT
many,TRBJ1-3,TRBV5-6,.,CASSLAVSGNTIYF,TGTGCCAGCAGCTTGGCGGTCTCTGGAAACACCATATATTTT
few,TRBJ1-2,TRBV29-1,.,CSGRTNEGGHGYTF,TGCAGCGGGAGGACAAACGAAGGTGGGCATGGCTACACCTTC
.,TRBJ2-1,TRBV7-9,TRBD2,CASSLAGLAGDEQFF,TGTGCCAGCAGCTTAGCCGGACTAGCGGGAGATGAGCAGTTCTTC
.,TRBJ2-1,TRBV7-6,.,CASSLSGPNEQFF,TGTGCCAGCAGCCTTTCGGGTCCCAATGAGCAGTTCTTC
.,TRBJ2-1,TRBV7-9,.,CASTPGRQWAEQFF,TGTGCCAGCACCCCGGGGAGACAGTGGGCCGAGCAGTTCTTC
.,TRBJ1-4,TRBV20-1,.,CSAPTSGGEKLFF,TGCAGTGCCCCTACCTCCGGGGGTGAAAAACTGTTTTTT
few,TRBJ1-5,TRBV6-1,.,CASSAPGGRSQPQHF,TGTGCCAGCAGTGCTCCAGGAGGAAGGAGTCAGCCCCAGCATTTT
.,TRBJ2-2,TRBV7-8,.,CASSPRDKHTGELFF,TGTGCCAGCAGCCCCCGGGACAAACACACCGGGGAGCTGTTTTTT
once,TRBJ2-2,TRBV19,TRBD2,CASSIGLAGGVGELFF,TGTGCCAGTAGCATAGGACTAGCGGGAGGGGTCGGGGAGCTGTTTTTT
few,TRBJ1-1,TRBV6-5,TRBD1,CASSYPGGMNTEAFF,TGTGCCAGCAGTTACCCAGGGGGGATGAACACTGAAGCTTTCTTT
.,TRBJ2-7,TRBV20-1,.,CSARDPTYEQYF,TGCAGTGCTAGAGATCCGACCTACGAGCAGTACTTC
few,TRBJ2-2,TRBV2,.,CASRGGSGELFF,TGTGCCAGCAGGGGCGGAAGTGGGGAGCTGTTTTTT
.,TRBJ2-3,TRBV20-1,TRBD2,CSAPAGVDSDTQYF,TGCAGTGCTCCGGCGGGAGTTGATTCAGATACGCAGTATTTT
.,TRBJ1-2,TRBV5-1,TRBD1,CASSPGTGRAGYTF,TGCGCCAGCAGCCCGGGGACAGGGAGAGCTGGCTACACCTTC
.,TRBJ2-1,TRBV20-1,.,CSASTGVKFF,TGCAGTGCTAGTACGGGGGTGAAGTTCTTC
.,TRBJ2-6,TRBV5-1,.,CASSARLSGANVLTF,TGCGCCAGCAGCGCCAGGCTCTCTGGGGCCAACGTCCTGACTTTC
.,TRBJ2-1,TRBV5-1,.,CASSVAVSSYNEQFF,TGCGCCAGCAGCGTAGCGGTGAGCTCCTACAATGAGCAGTTCTTC
.,TRBJ1-2,TRBV14,.,CASSQDTRLGNGYTF,TGTGCCAGCAGCCAAGACACACGGCTGGGCAATGGCTACACCTTC
few,TRBJ2-1,TRBV5-6,TRBD2,CASSWSGRGGNYNEQFF,TGTGCCAGCAGCTGGAGCGGGCGCGGGGGGAATTACAATGAGCAGTTCTTC
.,TRBJ1-1,TRBV20-1,TRBD1,CSARRTGAGEAFF,TGCAGTGCTAGAAGGACAGGGGCCGGTGAAGCTTTCTTT
.,TRBJ1-4,TRBV10-3,TRBD1,CAISGDRGQNEKLFF,TGTGCCATCAGTGGGGACAGGGGTCAGAATGAAAAACTGTTTTTT
.,TRBJ2-2,TRBV18,TRBD1,CASSQLTGETGELFF,TGTGCCAGCTCGCAGTTGACAGGGGAGACCGGGGAGCTGTTTTTT
few,TRBJ2-3,TRBV3-1,TRBD1,CASSPGTGVTDTQYF,TGTGCCAGCAGCCCTGGGACAGGGGTTACAGATACGCAGTATTTT
few,TRBJ2-1,TRBV5-1,.,CASSLDRAHNEQFF,TGCGCCAGCAGCTTGGACAGGGCCCACAATGAGCAGTTCTTC
.,TRBJ2-3,TRBV3-1,TRBD2,CASSFSSGMVVDTQYF,TGTGCCAGCAGCTTTAGTAGCGGGATGGTTGTAGATACGCAGTATTTT
.,TRBJ1-1,TRBV20-1,TRBD1,CSARDLVRGRPEAFF,TGCAGTGCTAGAGATCTTGTCAGGGGGCGACCTGAAGCTTTCTTT
.,TRBJ2-1,TRBV20-1,.,CSARAGLMSSYNEQFF,TGCAGTGCTAGGGCGGGACTTATGAGCTCCTACAATGAGCAGTTCTTC
.,TRBJ2-1,TRBV19,TRBD2,CASRRTSGRIDEQFF,TGTGCCAGTAGGAGGACTAGCGGGAGGATAGATGAGCAGTTCTTC
.,TRBJ1-5,TRBV27,.,CASSLVGGPPLYSNQPQHF,TGTGCCAGCAGTTTAGTAGGAGGGCCCCCACTCTATAGCAATCAGCCCCAGCATTTT
many,TRBJ1-5,TRBV7-2,.,CATSVGGSQPQHF,TGTGCCACCAGCGTAGGGGGAAGTCAGCCCCAGCATTTT
few,TRBJ2-5,TRBV11-2,.,CASSPGNLKETQYF,TGTGCCAGCAGCCCCGGGAACCTCAAAGAGACCCAGTACTTC
many,TRBJ2-7,TRBV20-1,.,CSATLGSSGYEQYF,TGCAGTGCTACATTGGGCTCCTCAGGGTACGAGCAGTACTTC
.,TRBJ2-7,TRBV3-1,TRBD1,CASSKGQGLGNEQYF,TGTGCCAGCAGCAAAGGACAGGGTCTAGGGAACGAGCAGTACTTC
few,TRBJ2-7,TRBV11-2,.,CASSLRTEQYF,TGTGCCAGCAGCTTAAGGACCGAGCAGTACTTC
many,TRBJ1-4,TRBV10-1,.,CASSRRPDEKLFF,TGCGCCAGCAGTCGGAGACCTGATGAAAAACTGTTTTTT
many,TRBJ1-2,TRBV3-1,.,CASSQEPGAGYGYTF,TGTGCCAGCAGCCAAGAGCCAGGGGCTGGCTATGGCTACACCTTC
few,TRBJ2-1,TRBV20-1,TRBD2,CSARDPSASGYNEQFF,TGCAGTGCTAGAGATCCTTCCGCTAGCGGGTACAATGAGCAGTTCTTC
.,TRBJ2-5,TRBV11-3,.,CASSLSWTQETQYF,TGTGCCAGCAGCCTCTCCTGGACCCAAGAGACCCAGTACTTC